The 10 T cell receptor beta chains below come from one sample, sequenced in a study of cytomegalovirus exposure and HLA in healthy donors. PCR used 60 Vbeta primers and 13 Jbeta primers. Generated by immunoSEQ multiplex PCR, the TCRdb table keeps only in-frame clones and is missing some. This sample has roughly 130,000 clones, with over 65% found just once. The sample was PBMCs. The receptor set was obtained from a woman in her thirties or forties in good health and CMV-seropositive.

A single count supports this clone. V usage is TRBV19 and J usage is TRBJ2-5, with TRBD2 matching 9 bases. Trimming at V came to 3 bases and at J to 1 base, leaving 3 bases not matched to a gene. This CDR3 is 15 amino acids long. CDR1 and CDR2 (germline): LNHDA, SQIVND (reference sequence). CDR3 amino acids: CASSISGSGQETQYF. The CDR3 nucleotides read TGTGCCAGTAGTATTAGCGGGAGTGGCCAAGAGACCCAGTACTTC.

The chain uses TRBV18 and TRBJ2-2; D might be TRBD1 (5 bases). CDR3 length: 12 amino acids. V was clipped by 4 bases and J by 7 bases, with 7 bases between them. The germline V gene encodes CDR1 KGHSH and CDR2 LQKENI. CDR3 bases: TGTGCCAGCTCACTACAGGACGGGGAGCTGTTTTTT. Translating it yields CASSLQDGELFF.

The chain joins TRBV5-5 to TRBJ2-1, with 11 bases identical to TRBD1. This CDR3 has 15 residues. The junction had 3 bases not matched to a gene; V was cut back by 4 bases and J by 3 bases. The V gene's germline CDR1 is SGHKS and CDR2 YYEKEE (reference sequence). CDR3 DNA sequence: TGTGCCAGCAGCCGGGACAGGGGGGACTACAATGAGCAGTTCTTC. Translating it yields CASSRDRGDYNEQFF.

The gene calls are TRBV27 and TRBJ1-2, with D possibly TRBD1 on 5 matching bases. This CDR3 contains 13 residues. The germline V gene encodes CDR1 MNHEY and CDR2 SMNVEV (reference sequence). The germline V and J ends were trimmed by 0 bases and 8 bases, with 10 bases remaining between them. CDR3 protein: CASSLSPGDGYTF. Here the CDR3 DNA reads TGTGCCAGCAGTTTATCGCCGGGGGACGGCTACACCTTC.

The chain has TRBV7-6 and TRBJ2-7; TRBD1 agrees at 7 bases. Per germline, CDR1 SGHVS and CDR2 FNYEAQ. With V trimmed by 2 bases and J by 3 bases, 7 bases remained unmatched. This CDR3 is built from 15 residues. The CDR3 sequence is CASSLTRDRSYEQYF. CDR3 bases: TGTGCCAGCAGCTTAACTAGGGACAGAAGCTACGAGCAGTACTTC.

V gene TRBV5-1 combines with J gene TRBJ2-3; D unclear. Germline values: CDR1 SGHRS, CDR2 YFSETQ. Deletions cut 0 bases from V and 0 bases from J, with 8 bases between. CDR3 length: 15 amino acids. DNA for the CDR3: TGCGCCAGCAGCTTGGGAGCGCCTAGCACAGATACGCAGTATTTT. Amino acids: CASSLGAPSTDTQYF.

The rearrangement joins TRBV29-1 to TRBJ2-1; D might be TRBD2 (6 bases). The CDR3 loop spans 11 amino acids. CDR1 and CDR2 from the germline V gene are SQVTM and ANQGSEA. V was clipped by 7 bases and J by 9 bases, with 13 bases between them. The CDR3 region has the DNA TGCAGCGCAAGTTGGAGGGGTGAGCAGTTCTTC. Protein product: CSASWRGEQFF.

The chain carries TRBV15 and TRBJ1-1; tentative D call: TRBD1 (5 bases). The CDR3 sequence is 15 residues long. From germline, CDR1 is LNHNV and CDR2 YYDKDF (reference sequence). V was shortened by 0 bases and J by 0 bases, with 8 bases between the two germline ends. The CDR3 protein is CATSRERGLNTEAFF. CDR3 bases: TGTGCCACCAGCAGAGAAAGGGGTCTGAACACTGAAGCTTTCTTT.

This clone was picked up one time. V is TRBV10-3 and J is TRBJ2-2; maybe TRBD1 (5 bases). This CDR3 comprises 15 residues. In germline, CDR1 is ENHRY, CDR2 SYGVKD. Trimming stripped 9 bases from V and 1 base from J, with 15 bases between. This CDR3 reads CAIPSVQGNTGELFF. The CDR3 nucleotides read TGTGCCATTCCGTCTGTTCAGGGGAACACCGGGGAGCTGTTTTTT.

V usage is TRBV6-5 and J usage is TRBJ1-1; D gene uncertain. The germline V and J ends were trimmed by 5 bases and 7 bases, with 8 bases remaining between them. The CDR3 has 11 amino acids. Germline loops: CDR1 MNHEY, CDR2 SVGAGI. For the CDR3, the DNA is TGTGCCAGCAGTCCGGGTAGTGAAGCTTTCTTT. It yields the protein CASSPGSEAFF.